These 6 T cell receptor beta chains were sequenced from one sample in a study of blood T cells in healthy people across ages. Through a sample-barcoded 5' primer and a J-beta primer mix, a second PCR was run for roughly 6 to 12 cycles. TCRdb re-derived calls from the 5' RACE reads in MiXCR, one entry per CDR3 protein. The sample shows 650,000 to 800,000 distinct CDR3 sequences, roughly 44% of them seen only once. The sequencing sample was made of blood. These receptors all come from a man in his 60s in good health.

Worth noting for this clonotype: With a much larger clone just one base away, this may be a read error. The gene calls are TRBV7-9 and TRBJ2-7; TRBD1 agrees at 8 bases. V lost 5 bases, J lost 7 bases, and 13 bases stayed unmatched. CDR1 and CDR2 (germline): SEHNR, FQNEAQ (reference sequence). The CDR3 has 15 amino acids. CDR3 DNA: TGTGCCAGCAGCCCGGCAGGGGGCTTTGGTTATGAGCAGTACTTC. Translated, it gives CASSPAGGFGYEQYF.

The chain is built from TRBV20-1 and TRBJ2-3, with a tentative D call TRBD2 (5 bases). Trimming left V 4 bases short and J 2 bases short, with 13 bases between. Germline loops: CDR1 DFQATT, CDR2 SNEGSKA (reference sequence). The CDR3 has 14 residues. The CDR3 coding sequence is TGCAGTGCTATAGGGCCGGGAACCACAGATACGCAGTATTTT. This codes for CSAIGPGTTDTQYF.

The V and J genes are TRBV5-4 and TRBJ2-2; weak D call: TRBD1 (5 bases). V lost 2 bases and J lost 1, with 18 bases in between. CDR3 length equals 18 residues. Germline V CDR1 and CDR2: SGHNT, YYREEE (reference sequence). CDR3 amino acids: CASSFPGSALGNTGELFF. The CDR3 nucleotides are TGTGCCAGCAGCTTTCCAGGGTCCGCGCTGGGGAACACCGGGGAGCTGTTTTTT.

V is TRBV7-2 and J is TRBJ1-4, with D unresolved. The germline V and J ends were trimmed by 5 bases and 6 bases, with 22 bases remaining between them. Germline V lookup: CDR1 SGHTA, CDR2 FQGNSA. This CDR3 comprises 17 residues. CDR3 loop: CASSPTRSSLGYEKLFF. As DNA, the CDR3 is TGTGCCAGCAGCCCTACTCGATCCAGCCTTGGGTATGAAAAACTGTTTTTT. Together with reference TRBV7-2 and TRBJ1-4, the CDR3 gives the full variable domain: GAGVSQSPSNKVTEKGKDVELRCDPISGHTALYWYRQSLGQGLEFLIYFQGNSAPDKSGLPSDRFSAERTGGSVSTLTIQRTQQEDSAVYLCASSPTRSSLGYEKLFFGSGTQLSVL.

This chain uses TRBV9 with TRBJ1-4, with D perhaps matching TRBD1 (5 bases). Germline CDR1 and CDR2: SGDLS and YYNGEE. Trimming left V 4 bases short and J 2 bases short, with 9 bases between. CDR3 size: 14 residues. Here the CDR3 DNA reads TGTGCCAGCAGCATCGGGGCTACTAATGAAAAACTGTTTTTT. Amino acids: CASSIGATNEKLFF.

The chain carries TRBV3-1 and TRBJ2-2; 7 bases line up with TRBD1. The J segment lost 6 bases and the V segment lost 3 bases, leaving 4 bases of the junction unmatched. This CDR3 has 14 amino acids. From germline, CDR1 is LGHDT and CDR2 YNNKEL (reference sequence). Here the CDR3 reads CASSHGTASGELFF. Here the CDR3 DNA reads TGTGCCAGCAGCCACGGGACAGCTTCCGGGGAGCTGTTTTTT.